This T cell receptor (beta chain) was sequenced during a study of blood T cell repertoires in COVID-19. Study summary: The United States, Italy and Spain provided the acute and convalescent COVID-19 samples. PBMCs, B-cell-depleted T cells, or T cells were the source of the cDNA or gDNA that made up the material.

Methods used by the authors: Quantification of nucleated cells was approximated via reference gene primer amplification. Generated by immunoSEQ multiplex PCR, the TCRdb table keeps only in-frame clones and is missing some. V and J calls and clone size come straight from that table; D and trimming were deduced from the DNA. The profile shows under 150,000 clones, around 86% of them singletons. V lost 3 bases and J lost 2; bases outside the gene matches: 4. The CDR3 consists of 15 residues. The germline gives CDR1 SGHTA, CDR2 FQGNSA. The chain joins TRBV7-2 to TRBJ2-1; TRBD2 matches 7 bases. The clonotype was recovered from an older woman with active or convalescent COVID-19. Sequenced material: peripheral blood. Here the CDR3 reads CASSFSGTPYNEQFF. CDR3 DNA sequence: TGTGCCAGCAGCTTCAGCGGGACCCCCTACAATGAGCAGTTCTTC.